This record looks at one TCR beta chain sequence and its context. The antigen is undetermined. The investigators isolated CD4+ and CD8+ cells by positive magnetic bead selection and checked their purity by flow cytometry. The data derive from a study of somatic mutations in cytotoxic T cells in rheumatoid arthritis. The germline CDR1 and CDR2 sequences are MNHNS and SASEGT. Trimming removed 7 bases from V and 8 bases from J, with 21 bases in between. The CDR3 has 16 residues. The study, taken as a whole, reports: For rheumatoid arthritis patients, CD8+ clonality increased with age, whereas it did not in healthy controls.

The assay was immunoSEQ multiplex PCR, and TCRdb's table has in-frame clones only and misses some. This sample has 15,000 to 20,000 clones, with roughly 77% found just once. Sequences were obtained from CD8+ T cells sorted from blood. The sequence derives from an adult with rheumatoid arthritis. The chain joins TRBV6-1 to TRBJ1-6; D is perhaps TRBD1 (6 bases). The CDR3 region is CASTEARWTEDSPLHF. In DNA form, the CDR3 reads TGTGCCAGCACCGAAGCCCGATGGACAGAGGATTCACCCCTCCACTTT.